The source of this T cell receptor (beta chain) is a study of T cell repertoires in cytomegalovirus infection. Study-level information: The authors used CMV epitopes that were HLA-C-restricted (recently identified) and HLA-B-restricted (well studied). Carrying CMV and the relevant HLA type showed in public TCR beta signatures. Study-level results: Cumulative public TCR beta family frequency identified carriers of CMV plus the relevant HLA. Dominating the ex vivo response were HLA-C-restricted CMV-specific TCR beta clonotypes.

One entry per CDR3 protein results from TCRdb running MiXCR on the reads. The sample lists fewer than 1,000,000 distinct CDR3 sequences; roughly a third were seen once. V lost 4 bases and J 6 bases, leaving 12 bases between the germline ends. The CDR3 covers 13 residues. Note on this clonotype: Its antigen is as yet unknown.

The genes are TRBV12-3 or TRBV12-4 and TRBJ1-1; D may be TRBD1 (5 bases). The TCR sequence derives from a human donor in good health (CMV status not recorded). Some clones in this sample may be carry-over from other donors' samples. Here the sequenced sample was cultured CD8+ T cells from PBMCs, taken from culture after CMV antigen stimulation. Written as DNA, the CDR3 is TGTGCCAGCAGTTGGGACCGGGCCCCTGAAGCTTTCTTT. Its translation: CASSWDRAPEAFF.